What follows is one T cell receptor beta chain and its context. This specimen comes from a study of shared clonotypes between healthy human individuals. This CDR3 region has 15 residues. Deletions cut 0 bases from V and 6 bases from J, with 15 bases between. Per the germline V gene, CDR1 is MNHEY and CDR2 is SVGAGI. The assay was immunoSEQ multiplex PCR, and TCRdb's table has in-frame clones only and misses some. This table holds 500,000 or so clones, more than 95% found once. Source material: naive CD4+ T cells sorted from blood. Subset of the sample: CD45RA+ positively selected. The rearrangement joins TRBV6-5 to TRBJ2-7; D perhaps matches TRBD2 (5 bases). This sequence was found in a woman in her 30s in good health. The CDR3 bases are TGTGCCAGCAGTTACTCGCGGGTTCAGGCATTCGAGCAGTACTTC. Translating it yields CASSYSRVQAFEQYF.